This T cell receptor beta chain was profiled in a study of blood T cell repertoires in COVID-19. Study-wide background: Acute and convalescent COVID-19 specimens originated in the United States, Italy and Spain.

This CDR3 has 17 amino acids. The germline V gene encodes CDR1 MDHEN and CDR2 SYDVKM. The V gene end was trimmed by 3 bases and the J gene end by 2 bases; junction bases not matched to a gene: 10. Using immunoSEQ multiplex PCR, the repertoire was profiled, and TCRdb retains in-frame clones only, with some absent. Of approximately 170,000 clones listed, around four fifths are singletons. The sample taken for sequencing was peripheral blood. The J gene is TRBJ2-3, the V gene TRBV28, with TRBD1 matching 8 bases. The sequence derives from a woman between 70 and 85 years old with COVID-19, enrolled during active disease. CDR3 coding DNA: TGTGCCAGCAGTTTCGAAGGATTGACAGGGGACACAGATACGCAGTATTTT. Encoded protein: CASSFEGLTGDTDTQYF.